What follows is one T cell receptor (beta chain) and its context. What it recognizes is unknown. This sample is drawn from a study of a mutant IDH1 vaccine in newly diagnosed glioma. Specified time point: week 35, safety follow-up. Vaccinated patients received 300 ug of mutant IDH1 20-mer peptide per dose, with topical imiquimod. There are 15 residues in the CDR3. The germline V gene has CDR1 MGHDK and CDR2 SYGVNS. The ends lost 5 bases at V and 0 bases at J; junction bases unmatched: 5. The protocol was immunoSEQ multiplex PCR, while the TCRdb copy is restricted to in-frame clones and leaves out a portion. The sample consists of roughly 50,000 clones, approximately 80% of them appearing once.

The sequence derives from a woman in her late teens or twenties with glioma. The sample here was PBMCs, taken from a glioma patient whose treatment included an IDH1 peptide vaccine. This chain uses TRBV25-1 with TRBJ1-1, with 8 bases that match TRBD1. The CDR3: CASSPWTGLNTEAFF. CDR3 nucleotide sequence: TGTGCCAGCAGTCCGTGGACAGGGCTGAACACTGAAGCTTTCTTT.